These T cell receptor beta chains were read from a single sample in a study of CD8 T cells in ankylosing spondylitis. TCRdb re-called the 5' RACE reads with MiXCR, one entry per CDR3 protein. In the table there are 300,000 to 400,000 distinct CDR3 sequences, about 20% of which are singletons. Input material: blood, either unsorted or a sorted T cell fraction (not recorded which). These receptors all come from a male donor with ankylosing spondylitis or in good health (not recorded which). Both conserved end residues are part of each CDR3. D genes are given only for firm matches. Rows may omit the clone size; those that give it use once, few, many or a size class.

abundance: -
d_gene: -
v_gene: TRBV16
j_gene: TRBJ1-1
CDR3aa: CASSQSQGITEAFF
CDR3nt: TGTGCCAGCAGCCAATCGCAGGGAATTACTGAAGCTTTCTTT

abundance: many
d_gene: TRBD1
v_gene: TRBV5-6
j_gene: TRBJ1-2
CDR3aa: CASSFGTGGSGYTF
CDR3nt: TGTGCCAGCAGCTTCGGGACAGGGGGATCTGGCTACACCTTC

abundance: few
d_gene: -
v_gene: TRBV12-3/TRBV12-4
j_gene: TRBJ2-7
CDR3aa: CASRQDNSYEQYF
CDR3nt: TGTGCCAGCCGGCAGGACAATTCCTACGAGCAGTACTTC

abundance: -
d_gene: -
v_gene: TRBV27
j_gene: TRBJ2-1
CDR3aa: CASSWGRVDEQFF
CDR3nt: TGTGCCAGCAGTTGGGGGCGCGTAGATGAGCAGTTCTTC

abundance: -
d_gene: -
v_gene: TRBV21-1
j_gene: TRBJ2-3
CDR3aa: CASSKAVAGGQGDTQYF
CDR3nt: TGTGCCAGCAGCAAAGCAGTCGCGGGGGGGCAGGGAGATACGCAGTATTTT

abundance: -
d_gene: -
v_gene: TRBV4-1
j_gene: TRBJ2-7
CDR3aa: CASSQVPFYEQYF
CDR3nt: TGCGCCAGCAGCCAAGTCCCGTTCTACGAGCAGTACTTC

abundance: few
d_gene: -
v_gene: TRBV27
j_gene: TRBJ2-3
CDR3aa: CASRGAFEADTQYF
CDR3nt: TGTGCCAGCAGGGGGGCTTTCGAAGCAGATACGCAGTATTTT

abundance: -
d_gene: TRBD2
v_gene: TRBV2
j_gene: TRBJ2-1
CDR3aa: CASSEAGGYNEQFF
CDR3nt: TGTGCCAGCAGTGAAGCGGGGGGGTACAATGAGCAGTTCTTC

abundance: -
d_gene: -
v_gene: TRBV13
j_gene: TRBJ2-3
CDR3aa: CASSSALGGQYGTDTQYF
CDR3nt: TGTGCCAGCAGCTCGGCCCTCGGAGGACAGTATGGGACAGATACGCAGTATTTT

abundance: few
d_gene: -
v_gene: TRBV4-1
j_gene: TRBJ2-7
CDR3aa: CASSQDTPEQYF
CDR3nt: TGCGCCAGCAGCCAAGATACCCCCGAGCAGTACTTC

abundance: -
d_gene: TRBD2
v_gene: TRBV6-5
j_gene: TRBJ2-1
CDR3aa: CASSYSSLAGVNNEQFF
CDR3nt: TGTGCCAGCAGTTACTCGAGTCTAGCGGGGGTTAACAATGAGCAGTTCTTC

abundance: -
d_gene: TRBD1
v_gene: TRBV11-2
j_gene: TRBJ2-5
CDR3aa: CASSFSGTGKQETQYF
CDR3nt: TGTGCCAGCAGTTTTTCCGGGACAGGGAAGCAAGAGACCCAGTACTTC

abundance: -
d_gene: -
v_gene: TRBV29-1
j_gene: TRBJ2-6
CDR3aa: CSVAGEFASGANVLTF
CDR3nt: TGCAGCGTTGCAGGGGAATTCGCTTCTGGGGCCAACGTCCTGACTTTC

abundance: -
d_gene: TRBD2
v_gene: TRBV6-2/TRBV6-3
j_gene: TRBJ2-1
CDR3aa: CASSYDQLAGGPSSYNEQFF
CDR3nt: TGTGCCAGCAGTTACGATCAACTAGCGGGGGGGCCGAGTTCCTACAATGAGCAGTTCTTC

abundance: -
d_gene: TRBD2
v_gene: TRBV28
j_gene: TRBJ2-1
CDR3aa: CASSGGTSGALYNEQFF
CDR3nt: TGTGCCAGCAGTGGTGGGACTAGCGGGGCGCTCTACAATGAGCAGTTCTTC

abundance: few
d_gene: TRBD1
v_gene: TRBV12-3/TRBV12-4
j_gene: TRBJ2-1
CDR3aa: CASSPLRDRTYNEQFF
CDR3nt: TGTGCCAGCAGCCCCCTCCGGGACAGGACTTACAATGAGCAGTTCTTC

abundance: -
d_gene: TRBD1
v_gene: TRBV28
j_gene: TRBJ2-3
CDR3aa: CASAVGQGTSTQYF
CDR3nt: TGTGCCAGTGCTGTGGGACAGGGGACATCTACGCAGTATTTT